This T cell receptor beta chain was captured by sequencing in a study of CXCR3-negative and CXCR3-positive naive CD8 T cells (dated by TCRdb to the late 2010s). General notes on the study: In total, roughly 150 million TRB reads were obtained, or roughly 1.5 +/- 0.3 million reads per library. Naive subsets from 5 or 6 donors and memory cells from 3 donors were included in the TRBV-TRBJ cluster analysis. The diversity and physicochemical repertoire analyses included about a dozen donors pooled from two independent experiments. The full study reports these points: Freshly isolated PBMCs were used for most assays because CXCR3 expression went down partially after cryopreservation. Both naive subsets had comparably high repertoire diversity, while memory CD8+ T cells had much lower repertoire diversity. Because surface CD5, which is linked to self-reactivity in mice, was comparable between the naive subsets, TCR interaction strength was also inferred from the physicochemical properties of TRB CDR3s. TRB CDR3s from CXCR3-positive naive cells showed higher hydrophobicity (lower Kidera factor 4), lower energy, and higher strength and volume indices than CXCR3-negative naive cells. TRBV-TRBJ usage was similar between naive CXCR3-negative and CXCR3-positive cells from the same donor, while memory cells showed distinct patterns.

Concerning this clonotype itself: Its recognized antigen is unknown.

Including cysteine and phenylalanine, the CDR3 has 16 amino acids. No DNA sequence was recorded. Per the germline V gene, KGHDR is the CDR1 and SFDVKD is the CDR2. For each CD8+ T cell subset, flow sorting was done in triplicate, and 310,000 or so cells per subset went directly into RLT lysis buffer. To keep memory contaminants out, a stringent definition of naive CD8+ T cells was applied: CD45RO-CCR7+CD27+CD95-. Standard density gradient centrifugation was used to isolate peripheral blood mononuclear cells from buffy coats. Naive CXCR3-negative and CXCR3-positive CD8+ T cells were flow-sorted on a FACSAria III. An RNeasy Mini Kit was used to extract total RNA from the sorted cells. Data came from a NextSeq 550. The Human TCR Profiling Kit (MiLaboratory) was used to prepare UMI-labeled 5' RACE TRB cDNA libraries. The full amount of extracted RNA was used for cDNA synthesis, and the full amount of resulting cDNA was used for PCR amplification. Libraries were prepared in parallel with an identical number of PCR cycles. As for the original processing: MIGEC and MiXCR extracted about 50,000 +/- 10,000 unique UMI-labeled TRB cDNA molecules per library, requiring at least two reads per UMI. An average of approximately 40,000 +/- 10,000 functional in-frame TRB CDR3 nucleotide clonotypes without stop codons was found per library. Diversity metrics, including normalized Shannon-Wiener and Chao1, were computed in VDJtools after downsampling to 5000 UMI-labeled TRB molecules per sample. Clonotype-size-weighted physicochemical properties of the central five CDR3 residues (interaction energy, strength, volume and Kidera factor 4) were computed in VDJtools. TCRdb reprocessed the public reads and reports one entry per CDR3 protein sequence, without DNA. TCRdb's processing, not the study's, gives the V and J calls here. The sample table on file contains about 150,000 distinct CDR3 sequences. The top ten constitute 0.45% to 0.6% of the sample.

The TCR was taken from a human donor in good health. Some clones in this sample may be carry-over from other donors' samples. The sequencing input was naive CXCR3+ CD8+ T cells from blood. In light of the paper, this sample's cell subset or site label describes: CD45RO-CCR7+CD27+CD95- naive CD8+ T cells expressing CXCR3 (TNR3+). The V and J genes are TRBV24-1 and TRBJ2-1. The CDR3 has the sequence CATSGLAGVTYNEQFF.